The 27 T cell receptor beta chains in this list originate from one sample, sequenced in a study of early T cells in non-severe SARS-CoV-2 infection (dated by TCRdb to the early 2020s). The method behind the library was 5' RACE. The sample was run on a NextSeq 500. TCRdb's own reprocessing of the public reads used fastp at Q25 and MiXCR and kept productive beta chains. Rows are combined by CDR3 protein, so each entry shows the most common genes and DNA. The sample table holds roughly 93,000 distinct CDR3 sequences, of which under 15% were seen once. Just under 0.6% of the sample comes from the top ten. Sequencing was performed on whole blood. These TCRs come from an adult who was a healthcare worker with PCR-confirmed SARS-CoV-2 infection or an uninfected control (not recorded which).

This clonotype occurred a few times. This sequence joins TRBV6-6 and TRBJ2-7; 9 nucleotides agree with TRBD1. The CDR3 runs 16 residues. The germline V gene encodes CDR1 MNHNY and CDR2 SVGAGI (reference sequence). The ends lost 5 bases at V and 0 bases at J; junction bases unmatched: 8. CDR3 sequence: CASSVRQGGSSYEQYV. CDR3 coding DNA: TGTGCCAGCAGTGTTCGACAGGGGGGTAGCTCCTACGAGCAGTACGTC.

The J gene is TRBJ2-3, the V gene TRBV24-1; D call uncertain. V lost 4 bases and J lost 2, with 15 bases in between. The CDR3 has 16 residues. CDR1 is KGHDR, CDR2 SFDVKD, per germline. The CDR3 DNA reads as TGTGCCACCAGTGACGCTGAGGTGACCCACACAGATACGCAGTATTTT. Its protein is CATSDAEVTHTDTQYF.

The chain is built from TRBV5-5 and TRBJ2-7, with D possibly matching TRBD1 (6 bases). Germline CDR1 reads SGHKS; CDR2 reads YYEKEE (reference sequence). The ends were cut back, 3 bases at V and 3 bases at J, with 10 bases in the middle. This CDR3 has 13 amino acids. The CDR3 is CASSSTGSYEQYV. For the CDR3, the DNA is TGTGCCAGCAGCTCGACAGGCAGCTACGAGCAGTACGTC.

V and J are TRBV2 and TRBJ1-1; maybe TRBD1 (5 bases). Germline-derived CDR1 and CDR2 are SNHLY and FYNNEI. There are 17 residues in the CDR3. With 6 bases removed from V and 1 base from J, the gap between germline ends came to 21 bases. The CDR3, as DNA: TGTGCCAGCAGCGAGGAATCGGACACCTCCTGGAACACTGAAGCTTTCTTT. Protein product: CASSEESDTSWNTEAFF. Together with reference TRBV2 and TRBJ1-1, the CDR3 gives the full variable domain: EPEVTQTPSHQVTQMGQEVILRCVPISNHLYFYWYRQILGQKVEFLVSFYNNEISEKSEIFDDQFSVERPDGSNFTLKIRSTKLEDSAMYFCASSEESDTSWNTEAFFGQGTRLTVV.

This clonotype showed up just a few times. The CDR3 here is CASSYGTGKSEKLFF. CDR3 sequence (DNA): TGTGCCAGCAGTTATGGGACAGGGAAGAGTGAAAAACTGTTTTTT. This chain uses TRBV6-6 with TRBJ1-4; 9 bases map to TRBD1. Germline values: CDR1 MNHNY, CDR2 SVGAGI (reference sequence). This CDR3 contains 15 residues. V shed 3 bases, J shed 7 bases, and the junction held 6 bases outside the gene matches.

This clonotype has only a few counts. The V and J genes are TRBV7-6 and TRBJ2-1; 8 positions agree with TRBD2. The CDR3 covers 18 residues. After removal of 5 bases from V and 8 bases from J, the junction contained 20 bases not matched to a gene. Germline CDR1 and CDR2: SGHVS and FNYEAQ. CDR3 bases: TGTGCCAGCAGCCCTAGGATTCCTACGGGACTAGGCACTGATGAGCAGTTCTTC. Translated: CASSPRIPTGLGTDEQFF.

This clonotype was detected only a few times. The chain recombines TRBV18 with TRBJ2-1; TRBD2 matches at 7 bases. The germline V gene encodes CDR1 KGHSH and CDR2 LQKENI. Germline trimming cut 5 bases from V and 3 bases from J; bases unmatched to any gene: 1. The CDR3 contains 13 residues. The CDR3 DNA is TGTGCCAGCTCATGGGACTACTACAATGAGCAGTTCTTC. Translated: CASSWDYYNEQFF.

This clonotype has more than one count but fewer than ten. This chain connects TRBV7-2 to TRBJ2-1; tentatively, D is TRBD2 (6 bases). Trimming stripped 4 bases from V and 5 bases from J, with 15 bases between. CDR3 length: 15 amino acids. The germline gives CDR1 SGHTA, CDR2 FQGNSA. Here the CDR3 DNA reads TGTGCCAGCAGCTCCGGGACTCCTCCCCACAATGAGCAGTTCTTC. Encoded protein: CASSSGTPPHNEQFF. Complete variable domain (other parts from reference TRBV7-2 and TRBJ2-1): GAGVSQSPSNKVTEKGKDVELRCDPISGHTALYWYRQSLGQGLEFLIYFQGNSAPDKSGLPSDRFSAERTGGSVSTLTIQRTQQEDSAVYLCASSSGTPPHNEQFFGPGTRLTVL.

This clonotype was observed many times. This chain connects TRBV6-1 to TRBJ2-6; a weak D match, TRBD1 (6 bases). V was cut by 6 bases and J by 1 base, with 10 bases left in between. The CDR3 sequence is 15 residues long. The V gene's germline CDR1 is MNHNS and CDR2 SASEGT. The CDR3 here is CASSEQGSGANVLTF. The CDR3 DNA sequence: TGTGCCAGCAGCGAACAGGGATCTGGGGCCAACGTCCTGACTTTC.

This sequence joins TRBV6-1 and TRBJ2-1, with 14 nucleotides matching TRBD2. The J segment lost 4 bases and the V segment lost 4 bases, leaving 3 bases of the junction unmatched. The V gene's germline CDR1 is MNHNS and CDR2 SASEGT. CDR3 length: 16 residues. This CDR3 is CASSGRTSGGYNEQFF. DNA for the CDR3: TGTGCCAGCAGTGGAAGGACTAGCGGGGGGTACAATGAGCAGTTCTTC.

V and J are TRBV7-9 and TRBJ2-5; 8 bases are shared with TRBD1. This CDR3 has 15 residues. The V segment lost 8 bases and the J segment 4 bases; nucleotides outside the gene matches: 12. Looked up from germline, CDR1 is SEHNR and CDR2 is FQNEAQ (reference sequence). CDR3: CASATPTGGRETQYF. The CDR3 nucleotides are TGTGCCAGCGCCACACCCACAGGGGGGAGAGAGACCCAGTACTTC.

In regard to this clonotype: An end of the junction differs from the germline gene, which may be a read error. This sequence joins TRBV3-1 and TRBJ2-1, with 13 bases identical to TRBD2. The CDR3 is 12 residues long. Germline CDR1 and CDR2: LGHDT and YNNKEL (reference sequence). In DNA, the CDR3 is TGTGCCAGCAGCCAAACTAGCGGGGGGGCCCATTTC. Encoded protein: CASSQTSGGAHF.

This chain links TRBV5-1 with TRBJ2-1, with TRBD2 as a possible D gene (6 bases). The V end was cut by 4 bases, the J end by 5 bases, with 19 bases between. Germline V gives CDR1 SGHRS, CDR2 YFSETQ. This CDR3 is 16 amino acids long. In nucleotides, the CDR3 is TGCGCCAGCAGCCCAGAGGCGGGACCCTTCGACAATGAGCAGTTCTTC. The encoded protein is CASSPEAGPFDNEQFF.

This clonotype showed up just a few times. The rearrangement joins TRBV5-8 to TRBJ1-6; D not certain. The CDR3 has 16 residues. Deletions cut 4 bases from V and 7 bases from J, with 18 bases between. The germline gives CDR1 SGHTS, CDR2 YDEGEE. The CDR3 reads CASSRGPVLMNSPLHF. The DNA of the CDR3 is TGTGCCAGCAGCCGCGGACCGGTTCTCATGAATTCACCCCTCCACTTT.

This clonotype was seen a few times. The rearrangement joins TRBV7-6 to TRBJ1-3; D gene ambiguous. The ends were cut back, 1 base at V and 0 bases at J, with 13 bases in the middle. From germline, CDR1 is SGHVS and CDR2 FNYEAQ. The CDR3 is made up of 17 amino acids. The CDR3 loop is CASSLGAPAGSGNTIYF. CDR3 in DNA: TGTGCCAGCAGCTTAGGGGCTCCCGCAGGCTCTGGAAACACCATATATTTT. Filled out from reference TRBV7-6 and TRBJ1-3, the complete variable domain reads GAGVSQSPRYKVTKRGQDVALRCDPISGHVSLYWYRQALGQGPEFLTYFNYEAQQDKSGLPNDRFSAERPEGSISTLTIQRTEQRDSAMYRCASSLGAPAGSGNTIYFGEGSWLTVV.

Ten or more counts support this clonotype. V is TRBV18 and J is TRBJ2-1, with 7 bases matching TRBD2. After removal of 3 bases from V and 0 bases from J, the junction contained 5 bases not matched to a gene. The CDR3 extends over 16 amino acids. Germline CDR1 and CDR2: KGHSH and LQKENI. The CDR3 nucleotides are TGTGCCAGCTCACCGGGGACGGGGGGCTCCTACAATGAGCAGTTCTTC. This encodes CASSPGTGGSYNEQFF.

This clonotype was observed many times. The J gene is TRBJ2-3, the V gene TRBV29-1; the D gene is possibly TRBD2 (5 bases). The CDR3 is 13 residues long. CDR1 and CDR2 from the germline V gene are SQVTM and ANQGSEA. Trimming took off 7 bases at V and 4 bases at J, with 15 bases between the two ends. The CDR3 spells CSARAVGADTQYF. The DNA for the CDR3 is TGCAGCGCTAGAGCGGTTGGGGCAGATACGCAGTATTTT.

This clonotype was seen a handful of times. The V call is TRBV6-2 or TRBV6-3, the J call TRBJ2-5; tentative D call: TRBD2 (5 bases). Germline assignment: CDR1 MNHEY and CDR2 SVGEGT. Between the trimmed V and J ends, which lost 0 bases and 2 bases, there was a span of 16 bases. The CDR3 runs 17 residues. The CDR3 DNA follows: TGTGCCAGCAGTTACTCGATTAATCTGGGAGAACAAGAGACCCAGTACTTC. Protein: CASSYSINLGEQETQYF.

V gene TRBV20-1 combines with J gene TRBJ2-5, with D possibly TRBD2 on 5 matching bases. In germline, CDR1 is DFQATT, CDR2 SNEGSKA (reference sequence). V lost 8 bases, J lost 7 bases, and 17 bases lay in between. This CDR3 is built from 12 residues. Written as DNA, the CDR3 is TGCAGTCACGGGGTCGGCCTTGGGACCCAGTACTTC. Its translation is CSHGVGLGTQYF.

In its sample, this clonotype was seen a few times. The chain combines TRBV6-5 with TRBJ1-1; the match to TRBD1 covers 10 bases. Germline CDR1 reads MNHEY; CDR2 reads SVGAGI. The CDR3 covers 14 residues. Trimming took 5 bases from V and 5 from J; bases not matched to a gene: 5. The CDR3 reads CASSNRDRGTEAFF. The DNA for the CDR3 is TGTGCCAGCAGTAACCGGGACAGGGGAACTGAAGCTTTCTTT.

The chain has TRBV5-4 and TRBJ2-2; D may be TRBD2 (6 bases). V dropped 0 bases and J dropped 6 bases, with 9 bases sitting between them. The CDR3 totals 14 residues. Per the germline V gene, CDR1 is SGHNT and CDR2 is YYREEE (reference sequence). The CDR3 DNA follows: TGTGCCAGCAGCTTGGAGCGGGTTTCCGGGGAGCTGTTTTTT. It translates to CASSLERVSGELFF. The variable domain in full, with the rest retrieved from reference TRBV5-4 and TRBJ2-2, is ETGVTQSPTHLIKTRGQQVTLRCSSQSGHNTVSWYQQALGQGPQFIFQYYREEENGRGNFPPRFSGLQFPNYSSELNVNALELDDSALYLCASSLERVSGELFFGEGSRLTVL.

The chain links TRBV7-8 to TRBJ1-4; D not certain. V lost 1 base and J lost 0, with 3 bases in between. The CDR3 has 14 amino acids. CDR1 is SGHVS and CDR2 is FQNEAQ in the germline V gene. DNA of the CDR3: TGTGCCAGCAGCTTAGATGCAACTAATGAAAAACTGTTTTTT. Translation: CASSLDATNEKLFF.

CDR3 coding DNA: TGCAGCGTTGAAGCTGCTAATCGAGATAACTATGGCTACACCTTC. It codes for CSVEAANRDNYGYTF. The gene calls are TRBV29-1 and TRBJ1-2; no definite D call. Deletions cut 1 base from V and 1 base from J, with 13 bases between. The CDR3 runs to 15 residues. Germline-derived CDR1 and CDR2 are SQVTM and ANQGSEA.

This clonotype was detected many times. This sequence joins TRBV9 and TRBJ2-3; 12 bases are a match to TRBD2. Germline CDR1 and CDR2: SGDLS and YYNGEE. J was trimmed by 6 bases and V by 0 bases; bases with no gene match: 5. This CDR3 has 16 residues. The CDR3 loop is CASSVGSSGGADTQYF. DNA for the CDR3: TGTGCCAGCAGCGTAGGATCTAGCGGGGGGGCCGATACGCAGTATTTT.

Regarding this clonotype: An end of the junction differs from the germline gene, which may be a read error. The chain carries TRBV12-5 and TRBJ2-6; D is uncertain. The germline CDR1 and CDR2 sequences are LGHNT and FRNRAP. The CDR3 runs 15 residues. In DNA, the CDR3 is TGTGCTAGTGGTTCCAGACTCTCTGGGGTCAACGTCCTGACTTTC. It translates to CASGSRLSGVNVLTF. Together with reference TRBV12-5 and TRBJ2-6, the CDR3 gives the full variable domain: DARVTQTPRHKVTEMGQEVTMRCQPILGHNTVFWYRQTMMQGLELLAYFRNRAPLDDSGMPKDRFSAEMPDATLATLKIQPSEPRDSAVYFCASGSRLSGVNVLTFGAGSRLTVL.

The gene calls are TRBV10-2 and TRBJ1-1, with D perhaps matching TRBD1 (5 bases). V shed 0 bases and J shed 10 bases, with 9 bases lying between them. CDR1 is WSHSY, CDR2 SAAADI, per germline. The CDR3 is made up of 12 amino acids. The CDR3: CASSESAGGAFF. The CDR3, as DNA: TGCGCCAGCAGTGAGTCCGCGGGGGGAGCTTTCTTT.

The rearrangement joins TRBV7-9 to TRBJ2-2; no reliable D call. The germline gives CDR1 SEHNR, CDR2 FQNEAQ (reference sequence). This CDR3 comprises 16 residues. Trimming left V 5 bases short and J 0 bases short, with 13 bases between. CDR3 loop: CASSLSGQTNTGELFF. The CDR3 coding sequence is TGTGCCAGCAGCCTCTCCGGCCAAACGAACACCGGGGAGCTGTTTTTT.